The 22 T cell receptor beta chains listed next were all sequenced from one sample in a study of blood T cell repertoires in COVID-19. Assay: immunoSEQ multiplex PCR; the TCRdb copy retains only in-frame clones and omits some. The sample yields tens of thousands of clones, roughly nine tenths seen once. Sequenced material: peripheral blood. The receptors originated from a man in his fifties or sixties with COVID-19, enrolled during active disease.

The rearrangement uses TRBV2 and TRBJ2-5, with D hard to call. The CDR3 extends over 12 amino acids. Germline V CDR1 and CDR2: SNHLY, FYNNEI. Trimming took off 4 bases at V and 1 base at J, with 4 bases between the two ends. The DNA for the CDR3 is TGTGCCAGCAGTGTAGTCCAAGAGACCCAGTACTTC. It codes for CASSVVQETQYF.

The J gene is TRBJ1-2, the V gene TRBV28; 9 positions match TRBD1. V dropped 5 bases and J dropped 8; count of bases not matched to a gene: 9. Germline V gene data show CDR1 as MDHEN and CDR2 as SYDVKM. The CDR3 is 14 amino acids. The CDR3 DNA follows: TGTGCCAGCAGTAACAGGGACAGGGCAGGCGGCTACACCTTC. Amino acids: CASSNRDRAGGYTF.

V usage is TRBV28 and J usage is TRBJ2-2; the D gene is possibly TRBD1 (6 bases). Deletions cut 2 bases from V and 0 bases from J, with 16 bases between. Germline V gene lookup returns CDR1 MDHEN and CDR2 SYDVKM. This CDR3 comprises 18 residues. Here the CDR3 DNA reads TGTGCCAGCAGTTTAACCACAGGGCCTTGGGCGAACACCGGGGAGCTGTTTTTT. This sequence encodes CASSLTTGPWANTGELFF.

The chain is built from TRBV5-1 and TRBJ1-6, with D tentatively TRBD1 (5 bases). There are 14 residues in the CDR3. Germline loops: CDR1 SGHRS, CDR2 YFSETQ. V lost 3 bases to trimming and J lost 7 bases, with 11 bases between them. CDR3 nucleotides: TGCGCCAGCAGCTCCTCCGGGGGGAATTCACCCCTCCACTTT. This sequence encodes CASSSSGGNSPLHF.

CDR3 sequence reads: CASRSGQNYGYTF. In DNA form, the CDR3 reads TGTGCCAGCAGATCCGGACAGAACTATGGCTACACCTTC. V is TRBV6-5 and J is TRBJ1-2; D is possibly TRBD1 (6 bases). This CDR3 is built from 13 residues. V lost 6 bases, J lost 2 bases, and 10 bases lay in between. CDR1 and CDR2 from the germline V gene are MNHEY and SVGAGI.

The chain carries TRBV2 and TRBJ1-4, with 7 positions matching TRBD1. The V segment lost 10 bases and the J segment 8 bases; nucleotides outside the gene matches: 10. The CDR3 covers 13 residues. Germline V gene sequence: CDR1 SNHLY, CDR2 FYNNEI. The chain's CDR3 is CATRQGLGEKLFF. The CDR3 nucleotides are TGTGCCACGCGACAGGGCTTAGGGGAAAAACTGTTTTTT.

J is TRBJ2-7 and V is TRBV5-4, with D possibly matching TRBD2 (6 bases). The V gene lost 4 bases and the J gene lost 0 bases, with 11 bases spanning the gap. CDR3 length: 14 amino acids. Looked up from germline, CDR1 is SGHNT and CDR2 is YYREEE (reference sequence). CDR3 in DNA: TGTGCCAGCAGCGCCGGGGGACTCTCCTACGAGCAGTACTTC. This sequence encodes CASSAGGLSYEQYF.

The chain joins TRBV7-9 to TRBJ1-2; 9 bases line up with TRBD1. V was pared by 6 bases and J by 10 bases, with 6 bases of the junction left unmatched. Per germline, CDR1 SEHNR and CDR2 FQNEAQ (reference sequence). The CDR3 sequence is 12 residues long. The CDR3 DNA reads TGTGCCAGCAGTTCCGGGACAGGGCTCTACACCTTC. Its protein is CASSSGTGLYTF.

V is TRBV5-1 and J is TRBJ2-7, with D tentatively TRBD2 (6 bases). CDR3 length: 15 residues. Germline values: CDR1 SGHRS, CDR2 YFSETQ. V lost 0 bases to trimming and J lost 5 bases, with 15 bases between them. The CDR3 DNA follows: TGCGCCAGCAGCTTGGACCGCGGGGACGGGGACGAGCAGTACTTC. It is translated as CASSLDRGDGDEQYF.

The chain uses TRBV7-2 and TRBJ2-7, with TRBD1 as a possible D gene (6 bases). Deletions cut 2 bases from V and 7 bases from J, with 15 bases between. Germline CDR1 SGHTA, CDR2 FQGNSA. This CDR3 region has 14 residues. The CDR3 sequence: CASSLPQGVGEQYF. DNA of the CDR3: TGTGCCAGCAGCTTACCACAGGGTGTCGGAGAGCAGTACTTC.

The rearrangement uses TRBV5-4 and TRBJ2-4, with 9 bases identical to TRBD1. J gave up 3 bases and V 1 base, and 14 bases lay outside the gene matches. This CDR3 spans 19 amino acids. The germline V gene has CDR1 SGHNT and CDR2 YYREEE (reference sequence). The CDR3 sequence: CASSLSGTGRLGYKNIQYF. Here the CDR3 DNA reads TGTGCCAGCAGCTTGTCCGGGACAGGGAGGTTGGGCTACAAAAACATTCAGTACTTC.

The genes are TRBV9 and TRBJ2-2; D ambiguous. V lost 4 bases and J 7 bases, leaving 11 bases between the germline ends. From germline, CDR1 is SGDLS and CDR2 YYNGEE. The CDR3 covers 13 residues. The CDR3 DNA follows: TGTGCCAGCAGCCCCCGGTCGGTCGGGGAGCTGTTTTTT. Translation gives CASSPRSVGELFF. Full variable domain (remainder filled in from reference TRBV9 and TRBJ2-2): DSGVTQTPKHLITATGQRVTLRCSPRSGDLSVYWYQQSLDQGLQFLIQYYNGEERAKGNILERFSAQQFPDLHSELNLSSLELGDSALYFCASSPRSVGELFFGEGSRLTVL.

This chain connects TRBV24-1 to TRBJ1-3; D is ambiguous. The germline V and J ends were trimmed by 0 bases and 2 bases, with 16 bases remaining between them. From germline, CDR1 is KGHDR and CDR2 SFDVKD. This CDR3 is 18 amino acids long. In DNA form, the CDR3 reads TGTGCCACCAGTGATTTGCATCGGGGTCCGAAGGCTGGAAACACCATATATTTT. Residues: CATSDLHRGPKAGNTIYF.

The chain employs TRBV4-3 and TRBJ1-1, with unresolved D. Trimming cost V 8 bases and J 4 bases, with 14 bases left between them. The germline CDR1 and CDR2 sequences are LGHNA and YSLEER. CDR3 length equals 13 residues. For the CDR3, the DNA is TGCGCCAGCTCCTCAGTCGTTGGCACTGAAGCTTTCTTT. Protein product: CASSSVVGTEAFF.

The chain recombines TRBV5-1 with TRBJ1-4; D may be TRBD1 (6 bases). V dropped 5 bases and J dropped 8 bases, with 10 bases sitting between them. The CDR3 is made up of 12 amino acids. From germline, CDR1 is SGHRS and CDR2 YFSETQ. CDR3 DNA sequence: TGCGCCAGCAGGCAGGGGCAAGAAAAACTGTTTTTT. Protein product: CASRQGQEKLFF.

V is TRBV2 and J is TRBJ2-1, with 11 bases matching TRBD1. V lost 9 bases, J lost 0 bases, and 7 bases stayed unmatched. Germline V gene data show CDR1 as SNHLY and CDR2 as FYNNEI. This CDR3 comprises 16 residues. The CDR3 DNA reads as TGTGCCAGGCTAGGACAGGGGGCGGGCTCCTACAATGAGCAGTTCTTC. The encoded protein is CARLGQGAGSYNEQFF. Supplemented by reference TRBV2 and TRBJ2-1, the full variable domain reads EPEVTQTPSHQVTQMGQEVILRCVPISNHLYFYWYRQILGQKVEFLVSFYNNEISEKSEIFDDQFSVERPDGSNFTLKIRSTKLEDSAMYFCARLGQGAGSYNEQFFGPGTRLTVL.

The chain carries TRBV7-2 and TRBJ2-4, with D perhaps matching TRBD2 (7 bases). The germline gives CDR1 SGHTA, CDR2 FQGNSA. V was pared by 6 bases and J by 8 bases, with 14 bases between. This CDR3 contains 13 residues. The CDR3 nucleotides are TGTGCCAGCAGTCGAGCCGGGGGGCACATTCAGTACTTC. Translated, it gives CASSRAGGHIQYF. Full variable domain (remainder filled in from reference TRBV7-2 and TRBJ2-4): GAGVSQSPSNKVTEKGKDVELRCDPISGHTALYWYRQSLGQGLEFLIYFQGNSAPDKSGLPSDRFSAERTGGSVSTLTIQRTQQEDSAVYLCASSRAGGHIQYFGAGTRLSVL.

This chain joins TRBV6-6 and TRBJ2-7, with D maybe TRBD2 (6 bases). The CDR3 is made up of 14 amino acids. V was trimmed by 2 bases and J by 0 bases, leaving 8 bases between them. CDR1 MNHNY and CDR2 SVGAGI come from the germline V gene (reference sequence). Here the CDR3 reads CASSYDGSSYEQYF. The CDR3 coding sequence is TGTGCCAGCAGTTACGACGGGAGCTCCTACGAGCAGTACTTC.

This clone was counted between two and nine times. This chain connects TRBV4-1 to TRBJ2-2; D might be TRBD2 (5 bases). The V end lost 0 bases, the J end lost 1 base, and 9 bases lay between the germline ends. This CDR3 contains 16 residues. The germline V gene has CDR1 MGHRA and CDR2 YSYEKL. CDR3 sequence: CASSQEGGLNTGELFF. For the CDR3, the DNA is TGCGCCAGCAGCCAAGAGGGTGGACTGAACACCGGGGAGCTGTTTTTT.

The chain carries TRBV4-1 and TRBJ2-3, with D possibly TRBD2 on 6 matching bases. V lost 3 bases and J 1 base, leaving 14 bases between the germline ends. The germline V gene encodes CDR1 MGHRA and CDR2 YSYEKL. The CDR3 spans 16 residues. The CDR3 DNA is TGCGCCAGCAGCCAGCCCCGGACGGGGGGCACAGATACGCAGTATTTT. The encoded protein is CASSQPRTGGTDTQYF.

V usage is TRBV7-2 and J usage is TRBJ2-1, with TRBD2 identical over 15 bases. V lost 4 bases to trimming and J lost 8 bases; unmatched junction nucleotides: 12. This CDR3 region has 18 residues. Per the germline V gene, CDR1 is SGHTA and CDR2 is FQGNSA. Here the CDR3 DNA reads TGTGCCAGCAGCTCCGGACCCGGGACTAGCGGGGGGCTGTATGAGCAGTTCTTC. Protein: CASSSGPGTSGGLYEQFF.

CDR3 residues: CASSREGAGGNTIYF. In DNA form, the CDR3 reads TGTGCCAGCAGCAGAGAGGGGGCTGGTGGAAACACCATATATTTT. The chain recombines TRBV3-1 (or the pseudogene TRBV3-2) with TRBJ1-3; 7 bases line up with TRBD1. Trimming at V came to 5 bases and at J to 3 bases, leaving 7 bases not matched to a gene. CDR1 LGHDT and CDR2 YNNKEL come from the germline V gene (reference sequence). The CDR3 is 15 residues long.